Listed below are T cell receptor beta chains from one sample, sequenced in a study of technical replicates of blood from a handful of donors. Produced via immunoSEQ multiplex PCR; TCRdb's table is partial and in-frame only. The data show approximately 81,000 clones, with about 81% seen just once and 3% to 4.5% held by the top ten. The sequencing input was PBMCs. The receptors were gathered from a human donor in good health. Some clones in this sample may be carry-over from other donors' samples. Each CDR3 is given with its conserved first and last residue.

v_call cdr3_aa
TRBV5-1 CASSLDAGTEQYF
TRBV6-5 CASSSGGFYGYTF
TRBV30 CAWSGRDRGHNEQFF
TRBV9 CASSVGPADNEQFF
TRBV6-5 CASSYVRQDGEAFF
TRBV30 CAWSRQNTEAFF
TRBV6-4 CASSRGTGELFF
TRBV4-3 CASSQGSGYEQYF
TRBV7-8 CASSFAGQGGAYEQYF
TRBV7-9 CASSLGTGGIETQYF
TRBV30 CAWSVGSGRVTQYF
TRBV29-1 CSVTGLAGRPYNEQFF
TRBV30 CAWSPLREGEAFF
TRBV15 CATSRRVGREGPAEQYF
TRBV7-9 CASSLDPSSYNEQFF
TRBV4-3 CASSQDTGGYNEQFF
TRBV6-5 CASSRQGSTDTQYF
TRBV29-1 CSAPLRGTYNEQFF
TRBV2 CASLGAGDYYEQYF
TRBV6-5 CASSYSGSPADTQYF
TRBV5-5 CASSVGQRLTNEKLFF
TRBV7-8 CASTRGLAGSSYNEQFF
TRBV29-1 CSVATVTYEQYF
TRBV29-1 CSVWGLAGDEQFF
TRBV7-3 CASSLTGPLGTQYF
TRBV7-3 CASSQGGRGTDTQYF
TRBV4-2 CASSQAPDSSYEQYF
TRBV19 CASSRSGTSLGEQFF
TRBV11-1 CASSAGTGGNYGYTF
TRBV5-5 CASSFGDRESEKLFF